This TCR beta chain was documented in a study of CD8 T cells in Susac syndrome. The authors reverse transcribed roughly 0.45 to 1 ug RNA with random hexamers. TCRdb reanalysed the immunoSEQ multiplex PCR reads using MiXCR and keeps one entry per CDR3 protein. The top ten clones hold approximately 0.3% of a sample with approximately 140,000 distinct CDR3 sequences, 94% of them seen once. Per the germline V gene, CDR1 is MGHRA and CDR2 is YSYEKL. V was clipped by 1 base and J by 9 bases, with 7 bases between them. This CDR3 comprises 12 residues. FACS enriched CD8+ TEMRA cells, while bulk CD8+ and CD4+ were negatively isolated.

This clonotype was sampled from a human donor in good health. The V gene is TRBV4-1, the J gene TRBJ2-1; TRBD2 is a possible D gene (5 bases). Material: CD8+ T cells from PBMCs. CDR3 sequence: CASSQVGGEQFF. The CDR3 DNA reads as TGCGCCAGCAGCCAAGTAGGAGGTGAGCAGTTCTTC.